This T cell receptor (beta chain) comes out of a study of CD8 T cells in ankylosing spondylitis. Points from the study as a whole: A number of the motif variants had already been described in reactive arthritis synovial fluid and blood.

Regarding this clonotype: Its antigen is still unknown.

Each TCR beta library was made by quantitative 5'-RACE that incorporated molecular barcodes. TCRdb re-derived calls from the 5' RACE reads in MiXCR, one entry per CDR3 protein. The sample lists around 150,000 distinct CDR3 sequences; under 55% were seen once. From germline, CDR1 is MGHRA and CDR2 YSYEKL. This CDR3 spans 17 amino acids. The germline V and J ends were trimmed by 3 bases and 0 bases, with 17 bases remaining between them. The clonotype was recovered from a male donor with ankylosing spondylitis. V and J are TRBV4-1 and TRBJ1-1, with D unclear. Sequencing was done on a sample of synovial fluid, either unsorted or a sorted T cell fraction (not recorded which). The CDR3 spells CASSHPPPQWLNTEAFF. As DNA, the CDR3 is TGCGCCAGCAGCCATCCACCACCTCAGTGGTTGAACACTGAAGCTTTCTTT.